The next 16 T cell receptor beta chains were all read from a single sample in a study of T cells in Graves' hyperthyroidism and ophthalmopathy. RNA transcripts were the template for amplifying TCR beta CDR3 regions. First-round RT-PCR with HTBI primers amplified the TCR CDR3 region. TCRdb ran MiXCR on the multiplex PCR reads and lists one entry per CDR3 protein. The table lists 160,000 or so distinct CDR3 sequences, over 8% of them singletons. Sequencing input: blood. These TCRs come from a woman younger than 30 with Graves' hyperthyroidism that later progressed to Graves' ophthalmopathy.

This clonotype was seen at least ten times. The V call is TRBV6-1, the J call TRBJ1-3; 9 nucleotides line up with TRBD1. The CDR3 runs 18 residues. Trimming took 6 bases from V and 4 from J; bases not matched to a gene: 16. Germline V gene sequence: CDR1 MNHNS, CDR2 SASEGT. For the CDR3, the DNA is TGTGCCAGCAGCTTTTCCCAGCCGGGACAGGGAGTCGGAAACACCATATATTTT. Translation gives CASSFSQPGQGVGNTIYF.

Many counts were recorded for this clonotype. The chain couples TRBV28 to TRBJ1-1; 7 positions agree with TRBD1. This CDR3 is built from 15 residues. From germline, CDR1 is MDHEN and CDR2 SYDVKM. V dropped 6 bases and J dropped 4; count of bases not matched to a gene: 11. CDR3 sequence: CASSPGQVVGTEAFF. CDR3 DNA: TGTGCCAGCAGCCCCGGACAGGTTGTCGGCACTGAAGCTTTCTTT.

This clonotype was seen repeatedly, ten times or more. V and J are TRBV5-5 and TRBJ2-7, with 7 bases fitting TRBD2. CDR1 and CDR2 (germline): SGHKS, YYEKEE (reference sequence). V lost 4 bases and J lost 0; bases outside the gene matches: 7. CDR3 length equals 15 residues. CDR3 sequence: CASSPTGGSSYEQYF. The DNA for the CDR3 is TGTGCCAGCAGCCCCACTGGCGGGAGCTCCTACGAGCAGTACTTC. Full variable domain (remainder filled in from reference TRBV5-5 and TRBJ2-7): DAGVTQSPTHLIKTRGQQVTLRCSPISGHKSVSWYQQVLGQGPQFIFQYYEKEERGRGNFPDRFSARQFPNYSSELNVNALLLGDSALYLCASSPTGGSSYEQYFGPGTRLTVT.

The sample holds many counts of this clonotype. The chain employs TRBV2 and TRBJ2-3; tentative D call: TRBD2 (5 bases). Germline V gene sequence: CDR1 SNHLY, CDR2 FYNNEI. Trimming pared 2 bases from V and 4 bases from J, leaving 13 bases between. The CDR3 spans 15 residues. CDR3 DNA: TGTGCCAGCAGTGAATCCGGTCTAGCTGCAGATACGCAGTATTTT. This sequence encodes CASSESGLAADTQYF.

This clonotype was detected ten times or more. The chain carries TRBV5-5 and TRBJ2-4; D assignment may be TRBD1 or TRBD2 (6 bases each). Germline lookup yields CDR1 SGHKS and CDR2 YYEKEE (reference sequence). This CDR3 region has 16 residues. Trimming removed 4 bases at V and 6 bases at J, with 20 bases between. CDR3 in DNA: TGTGCCAGCAGCCCAGAAGCAGGGGTCGGGAGAAACATTCAGTACTTC. This translates into CASSPEAGVGRNIQYF.

This clonotype was counted many times. The rearrangement joins TRBV30 to TRBJ1-5; the D is unclear. Trimming removed 3 bases from V and 3 bases from J, with 9 bases in between. The germline V gene encodes CDR1 GTSNPN and CDR2 SVGIG (reference sequence). The CDR3 has 13 amino acids. Written as DNA, the CDR3 is TGTGCCTGGAGCGACGGCACCAATCAGCCCCAGCATTTT. This gives the protein CAWSDGTNQPQHF.

This clonotype occurred a few times. The CDR3 bases are TGCGCCAGCAGCCAAGGCCGGGGACAGGGGCTTCAGCCCCAGCATTTT. Amino acids: CASSQGRGQGLQPQHF. The genes are TRBV4-1 and TRBJ1-5; 10 nucleotides align to TRBD1. The trim removed 1 base at V and 6 bases at J, leaving 6 bases unmatched. CDR3 length: 16 residues. Germline V lookup: CDR1 MGHRA, CDR2 YSYEKL.

This clonotype was seen a handful of times. The V call is TRBV4-1, the J call TRBJ2-7; TRBD1 matches at 7 bases. CDR1 is MGHRA and CDR2 is YSYEKL in the germline V gene. The CDR3 extends over 15 amino acids. The ends lost 1 base at V and 3 bases at J; junction bases unmatched: 6. The CDR3: CASSQGGTDFYEQYF. DNA of the CDR3: TGCGCCAGCAGCCAAGGTGGGACAGACTTCTACGAGCAGTACTTC.

This clonotype was found a few times. The chain carries TRBV7-9 and TRBJ2-4; D is possibly TRBD1 (6 bases). This CDR3 contains 15 residues. With 1 base removed from V and 3 bases from J, the gap between germline ends came to 10 bases. Looked up from germline, CDR1 is SEHNR and CDR2 is FQNEAQ (reference sequence). DNA of the CDR3: TGTGCCAGCAGCTTAGAGGGGGAGAGCAAAAACATTCAGTACTTC. Translated, it gives CASSLEGESKNIQYF.

This clonotype was seen many times. J is TRBJ2-1 and V is TRBV20-1; perhaps TRBD1 as D (6 bases). This CDR3 has 11 amino acids. Germline CDR1 DFQATT, CDR2 SNEGSKA (reference sequence). The V end lost 5 bases, the J end lost 10 bases, and 12 bases lay between the germline ends. CDR3 sequence (DNA): TGCAGTGCTGCTCAGGGGAAGGAGCAGTTCTTC. It encodes CSAAQGKEQFF.

As to this clonotype: This may come from a read error, since a much larger clone is one base off. V and J are TRBV6-5 and TRBJ1-1; possibly TRBD1 for D (5 bases). Germline V gives CDR1 MNHEY, CDR2 SVGAGI. The ends were cut back, 8 bases at V and 1 base at J, with 14 bases in the middle. The CDR3 runs to 14 residues. CDR3 residues: CASGLQVKNTEAFF. In DNA form, the CDR3 reads TGTGCCAGCGGGTTACAGGTGAAGAACACTGAAGCTTTCTTT.

V is TRBV5-4 and J is TRBJ1-1; perhaps TRBD1 as D (5 bases). The CDR3 totals 15 residues. Germline V gene lookup returns CDR1 SGHNT and CDR2 YYREEE (reference sequence). The V gene lost 3 bases and the J gene lost 4 bases, with 16 bases spanning the gap. The CDR3 spells CASSSGKGRSTEAFF. CDR3 in DNA: TGTGCCAGCAGCTCTGGGAAGGGGAGGAGCACTGAAGCTTTCTTT.

This clonotype was counted ten times or more. The chain combines TRBV4-2 with TRBJ2-2, with D tentatively TRBD1 (5 bases). CDR1 and CDR2 (germline): LGHNA, YNFKEQ. V lost 0 bases to trimming and J lost 7 bases, with 12 bases between them. This CDR3 spans 15 amino acids. The CDR3 bases are TGTGCCAGCAGCCAAGATGACAGAGTCGACGGGGAGCTGTTTTTT. Encoded protein: CASSQDDRVDGELFF.

The chain uses TRBV6-5 and TRBJ1-2, with unresolved D. Trimming cost V 1 base and J 3 bases, with 6 bases left between them. The CDR3 spans 13 residues. CDR1 and CDR2 from the germline V gene are MNHEY and SVGAGI. CDR3 loop: CASSYYSYYGYTF. Here the CDR3 DNA reads TGTGCCAGCAGTTACTACAGCTACTATGGCTACACCTTC.

In this sample, this clonotype turned up many times. This chain joins TRBV28 and TRBJ2-7, with TRBD2 matching 8 bases. The CDR3 runs to 16 residues. Germline CDR1 and CDR2: MDHEN and SYDVKM. The V gene end was trimmed by 7 bases and the J gene end by 0 bases; junction bases not matched to a gene: 11. The CDR3 sequence: CASTPSGLAGSYEQYF. In DNA form, the CDR3 reads TGTGCCAGCACCCCTTCTGGGCTAGCGGGCTCCTACGAGCAGTACTTC. The entire variable domain, with the rest obtained from reference TRBV28 and TRBJ2-7, is as follows: DVKVTQSSRYLVKRTGEKVFLECVQDMDHENMFWYRQDPGLGLRLIYFSYDVKMKEKGDIPEGYSVSREKKERFSLILESASTNQTSMYLCASTPSGLAGSYEQYFGPGTRLTVT.

The chain uses TRBV18 and TRBJ2-3, with 7 bases that match TRBD2. This CDR3 has 15 amino acids. The J segment lost 6 bases and the V segment lost 0 bases, leaving 6 bases of the junction unmatched. Germline CDR1 is KGHSH and CDR2 is LQKENI. The CDR3 nucleotides read TGTGCCAGCTCACCACCGGGAGGGCCCGGGGATACGCAGTATTTT. As protein: CASSPPGGPGDTQYF. Full variable domain (missing parts from reference TRBV18 and TRBJ2-3): NAGVMQNPRHLVRRRGQEARLRCSPMKGHSHVYWYRQLPEEGLKFMVYLQKENIIDESGMPKERFSAEFPKEGPSILRIQQVVRGDSAAYFCASSPPGGPGDTQYFGPGTRLTVL.